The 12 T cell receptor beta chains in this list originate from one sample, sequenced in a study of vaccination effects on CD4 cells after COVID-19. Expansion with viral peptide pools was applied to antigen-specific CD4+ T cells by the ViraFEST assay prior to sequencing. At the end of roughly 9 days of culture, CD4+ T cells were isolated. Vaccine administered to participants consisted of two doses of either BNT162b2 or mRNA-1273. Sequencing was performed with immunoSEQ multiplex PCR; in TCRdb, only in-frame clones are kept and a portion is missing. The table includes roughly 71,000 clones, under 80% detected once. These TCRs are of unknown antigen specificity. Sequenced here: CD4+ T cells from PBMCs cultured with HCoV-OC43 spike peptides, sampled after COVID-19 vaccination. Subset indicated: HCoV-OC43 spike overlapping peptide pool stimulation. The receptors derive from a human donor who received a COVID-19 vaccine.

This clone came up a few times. In DNA, the CDR3 is TGTGCCAGCAGCTTGACAGGGGATGGAAACACCATATATTTT. Its protein is CASSLTGDGNTIYF. This chain links TRBV5-5 with TRBJ1-3; 7 nucleotides agree with TRBD1. This CDR3 region has 14 residues. Germline lookup yields CDR1 SGHKS and CDR2 YYEKEE (reference sequence). With 1 base clipped from V and 3 bases from J, the junction kept 1 base outside the gene matches.

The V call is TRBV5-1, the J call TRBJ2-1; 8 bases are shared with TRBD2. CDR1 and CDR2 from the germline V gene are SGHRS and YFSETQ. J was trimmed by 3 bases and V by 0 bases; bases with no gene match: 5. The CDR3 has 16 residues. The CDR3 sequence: CASSLARGGNYNEQFF. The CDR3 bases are TGCGCCAGCAGCTTGGCCCGGGGGGGTAACTACAATGAGCAGTTCTTC.

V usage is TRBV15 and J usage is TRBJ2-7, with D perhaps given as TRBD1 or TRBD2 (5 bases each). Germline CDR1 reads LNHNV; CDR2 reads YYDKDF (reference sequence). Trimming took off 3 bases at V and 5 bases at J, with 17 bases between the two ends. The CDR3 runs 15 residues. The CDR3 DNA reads TGTGCCACCAGCAGGGGAGACGACAGCAAGAACGAGCAGTACGTC. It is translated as CATSRGDDSKNEQYV.

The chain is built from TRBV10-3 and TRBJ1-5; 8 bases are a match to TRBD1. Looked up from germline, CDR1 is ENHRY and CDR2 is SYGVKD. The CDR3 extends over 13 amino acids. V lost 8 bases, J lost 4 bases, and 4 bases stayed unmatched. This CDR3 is CAIQDRDNQPQHF. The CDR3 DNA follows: TGTGCCATCCAGGACAGGGATAATCAGCCCCAGCATTTT.

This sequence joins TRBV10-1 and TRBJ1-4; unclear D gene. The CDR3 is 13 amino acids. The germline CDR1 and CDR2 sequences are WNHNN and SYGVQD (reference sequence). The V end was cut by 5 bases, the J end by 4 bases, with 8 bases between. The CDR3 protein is CASSTGVNEKLFF. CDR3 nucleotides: TGCGCCAGCAGTACCGGGGTTAATGAAAAACTGTTTTTT.

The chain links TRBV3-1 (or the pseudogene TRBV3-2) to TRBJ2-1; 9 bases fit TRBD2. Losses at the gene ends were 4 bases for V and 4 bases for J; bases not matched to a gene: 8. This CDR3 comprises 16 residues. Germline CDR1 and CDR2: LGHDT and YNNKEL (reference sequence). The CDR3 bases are TGTGCCAGCAGCCGGAACCTAGCGGGGTCATACAATGAGCAGTTCTTC. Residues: CASSRNLAGSYNEQFF.

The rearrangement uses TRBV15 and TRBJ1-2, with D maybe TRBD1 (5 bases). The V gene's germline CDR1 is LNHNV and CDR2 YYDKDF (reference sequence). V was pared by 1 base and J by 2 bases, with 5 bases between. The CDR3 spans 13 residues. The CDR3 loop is CATSRGQNYGYTF. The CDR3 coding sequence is TGTGCCACCAGCAGAGGACAGAACTATGGCTACACCTTC.

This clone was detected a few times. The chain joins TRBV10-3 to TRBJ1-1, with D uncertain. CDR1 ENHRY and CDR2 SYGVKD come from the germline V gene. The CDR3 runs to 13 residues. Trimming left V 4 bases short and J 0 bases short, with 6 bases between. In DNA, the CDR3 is TGTGCCATCAGTGGCACCATGAACACTGAAGCTTTCTTT. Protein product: CAISGTMNTEAFF.

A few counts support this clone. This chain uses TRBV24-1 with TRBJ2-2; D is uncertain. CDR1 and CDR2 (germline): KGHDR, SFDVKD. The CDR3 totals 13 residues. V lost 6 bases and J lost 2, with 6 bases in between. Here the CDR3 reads CATSLGNTGELFF. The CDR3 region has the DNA TGTGCCACCAGTCTGGGAAACACCGGGGAGCTGTTTTTT.

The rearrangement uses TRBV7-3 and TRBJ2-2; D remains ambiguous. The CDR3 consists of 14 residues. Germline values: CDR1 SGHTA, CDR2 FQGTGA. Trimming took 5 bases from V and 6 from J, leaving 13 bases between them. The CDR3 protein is CASSVGLAPGELFF. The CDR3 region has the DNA TGTGCCAGCAGCGTTGGCCTGGCCCCCGGGGAGCTGTTTTTT. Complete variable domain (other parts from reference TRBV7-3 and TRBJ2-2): GAGVSQTPSNKVTEKGKYVELRCDPISGHTALYWYRQSLGQGPEFLIYFQGTGAADDSGLPNDRFFAVRPEGSVSTLKIQRTERGDSAVYLCASSVGLAPGELFFGEGSRLTVL.

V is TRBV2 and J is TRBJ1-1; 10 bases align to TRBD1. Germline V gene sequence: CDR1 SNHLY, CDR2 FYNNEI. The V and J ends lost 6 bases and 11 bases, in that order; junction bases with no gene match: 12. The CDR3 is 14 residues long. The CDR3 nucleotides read TGTGCCAGCAGAGCAGACAGGGGGCACGGAGATGCTTTCTTT. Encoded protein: CASRADRGHGDAFF.

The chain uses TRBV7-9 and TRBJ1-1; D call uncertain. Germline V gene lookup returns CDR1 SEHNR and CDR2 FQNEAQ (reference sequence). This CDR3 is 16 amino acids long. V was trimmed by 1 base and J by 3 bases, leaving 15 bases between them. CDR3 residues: CASSLGRRGLDTEAFF. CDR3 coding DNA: TGTGCCAGCAGCTTAGGGCGTAGAGGGTTGGACACTGAAGCTTTCTTT.